Listed below are T cell receptor beta chains from one sample, sequenced in a study of OX40 agonist ivuxolimab in advanced cancers. The repertoire was sequenced with immunoSEQ multiplex PCR; TCRdb's copy has only in-frame clones and lacks some. The sample consists of tens of thousands of clones, approximately 90% of them appearing once. Sequencing used CD4+ or CD8+ T cells sorted from blood, obtained in a trial of the OX40 agonist ivuxolimab. The receptor source for this set is an adult with an advanced solid tumor such as melanoma, head and neck, liver or kidney cancer. The conserved cysteine and the conserved F or W are not part of the CDR3 here.

TRBV18	ASSPWKNTEAF
TRBV27	ASSLSPTYEQY
TRBV7-9	ASSLTQGGTEAF
TRBV28	ASSLRGPNYGYT
TRBV4-2	ASSPGDEQF
TRBV5-8	ASSITSGGPTGELF
TRBV30	AWTEGLYNSPLH
TRBV4-1	ASSQVGLAGYEQY
TRBV6-5	ASSYSGQLGTEAF
TRBV6-5	ASSTTANYGYT
TRBV19	ASSLTGAGNTIY
TRBV7-8	ASSLADAWGQETQY
TRBV28	ASSSPYTSGANVLT
TRBV4-1	ASSLRPPASTDTQY
TRBV5-8	ASSYDTGELF
TRBV30	AWGLSSYEQY
TRBV6-5	ASSYLGTGGGYT
TRBV19	ASSNWDPRKY
TRBV27	ASSLEGGVRTEAF
TRBV5-4	ASSSLGAGSYEQY
TRBV4-3	ASSPLGGPAGELF
TRBV27	ASSPGLAGLTDTQY
TRBV11-2	ASSSPLRGGYEKLF
TRBV30	AWTLQTASNYGYT
TRBV7-9	ASSLAGSILLYEQY
TRBV27	ASRPGGAYEQY
TRBV9	ASSSPRGREMNTEAF
TRBV7-2	ASSSNTGELF
TRBV27	ASSLDGTDGNTIY
TRBV11-2	ASSLEDGQAYEQY
TRBV5-5	ASSPRYQVNPGTEAF